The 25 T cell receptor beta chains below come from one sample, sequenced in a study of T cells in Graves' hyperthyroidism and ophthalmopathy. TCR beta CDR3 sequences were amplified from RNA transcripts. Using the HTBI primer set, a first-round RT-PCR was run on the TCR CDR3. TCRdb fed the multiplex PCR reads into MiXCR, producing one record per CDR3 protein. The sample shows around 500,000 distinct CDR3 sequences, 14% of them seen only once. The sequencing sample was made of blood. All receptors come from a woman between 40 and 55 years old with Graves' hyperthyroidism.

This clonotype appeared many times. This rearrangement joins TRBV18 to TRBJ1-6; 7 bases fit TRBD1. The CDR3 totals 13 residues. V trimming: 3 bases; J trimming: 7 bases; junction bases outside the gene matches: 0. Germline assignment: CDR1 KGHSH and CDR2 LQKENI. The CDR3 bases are TGTGCCAGCTCACCGGACAGGAATTCACCCCTCCACTTT. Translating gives CASSPDRNSPLHF.

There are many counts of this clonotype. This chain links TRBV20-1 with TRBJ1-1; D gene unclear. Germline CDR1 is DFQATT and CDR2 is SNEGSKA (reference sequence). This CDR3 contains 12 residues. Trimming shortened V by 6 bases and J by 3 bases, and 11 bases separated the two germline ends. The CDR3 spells CSAPRQDTEAFF. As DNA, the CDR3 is TGCAGTGCCCCTAGACAAGACACTGAAGCTTTCTTT.

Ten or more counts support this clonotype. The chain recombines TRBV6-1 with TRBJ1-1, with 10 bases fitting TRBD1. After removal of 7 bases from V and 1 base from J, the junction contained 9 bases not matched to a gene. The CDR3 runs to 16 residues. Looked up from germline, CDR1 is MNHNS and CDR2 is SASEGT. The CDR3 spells CASTSDRGMTNTEAFF. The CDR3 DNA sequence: TGTGCCAGCACTTCGGACAGGGGGATGACGAACACTGAAGCTTTCTTT.

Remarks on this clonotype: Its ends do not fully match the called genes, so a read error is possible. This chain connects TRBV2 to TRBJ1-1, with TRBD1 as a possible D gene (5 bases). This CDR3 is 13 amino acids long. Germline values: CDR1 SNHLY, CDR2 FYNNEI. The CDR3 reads CGSRAAMNPEAFF. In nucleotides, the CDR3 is TGTGGCAGCAGGGCAGCCATGAACCCTGAAGCTTTCTTT.

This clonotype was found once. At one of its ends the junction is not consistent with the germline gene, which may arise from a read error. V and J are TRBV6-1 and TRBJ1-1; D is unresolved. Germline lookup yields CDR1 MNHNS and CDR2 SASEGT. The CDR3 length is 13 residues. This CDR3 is CASSRTENTEASF. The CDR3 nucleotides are TGTGCCAGCAGTCGCACAGAGAACACTGAAGCTTCCTTT.

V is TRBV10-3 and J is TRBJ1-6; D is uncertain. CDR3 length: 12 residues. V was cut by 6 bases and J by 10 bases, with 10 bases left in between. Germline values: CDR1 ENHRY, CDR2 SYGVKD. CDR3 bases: TGTGCCATCAGGCGTGAAGGATCACCCCTCCACTTT. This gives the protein CAIRREGSPLHF.

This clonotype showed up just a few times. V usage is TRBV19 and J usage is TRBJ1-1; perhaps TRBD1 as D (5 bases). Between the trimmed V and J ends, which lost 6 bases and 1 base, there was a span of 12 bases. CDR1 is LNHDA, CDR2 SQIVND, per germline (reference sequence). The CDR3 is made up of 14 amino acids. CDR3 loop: CASSAGTENTEAFF. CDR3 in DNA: TGTGCCAGTAGCGCCGGGACGGAGAACACTGAAGCTTTCTTT.

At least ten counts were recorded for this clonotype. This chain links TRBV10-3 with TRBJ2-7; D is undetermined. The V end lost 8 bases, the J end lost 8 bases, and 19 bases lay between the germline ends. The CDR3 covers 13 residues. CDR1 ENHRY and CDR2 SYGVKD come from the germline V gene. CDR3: CAIAVGVSSQQYF. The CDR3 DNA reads TGTGCCATCGCGGTCGGAGTCTCTTCACAGCAGTACTTC.

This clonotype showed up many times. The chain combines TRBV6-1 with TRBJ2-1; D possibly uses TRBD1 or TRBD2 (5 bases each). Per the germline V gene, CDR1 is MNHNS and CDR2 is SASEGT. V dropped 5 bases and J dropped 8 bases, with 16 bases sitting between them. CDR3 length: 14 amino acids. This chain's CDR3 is CASSPRDAFHEQFF. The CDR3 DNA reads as TGTGCCAGCAGTCCCCGGGACGCCTTTCATGAGCAGTTCTTC.

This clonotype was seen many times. CDR3 amino acids: CASSQGSASYNEQFF. Here the CDR3 DNA reads TGTGCCAGCAGCCAAGGTTCGGCCTCCTACAATGAGCAGTTCTTC. V usage is TRBV3-1 and J usage is TRBJ2-1; no definite D call. The CDR3 spans 15 residues. V lost 1 base to trimming and J lost 0 bases, with 7 bases between them. Per germline, CDR1 LGHDT and CDR2 YNNKEL (reference sequence).

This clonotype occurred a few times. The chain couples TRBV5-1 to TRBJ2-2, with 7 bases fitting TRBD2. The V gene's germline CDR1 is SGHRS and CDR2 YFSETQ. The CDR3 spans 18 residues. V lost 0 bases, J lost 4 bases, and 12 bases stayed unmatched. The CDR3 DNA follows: TGCGCCAGCAGCTTGGATGGTAGCGGGCCGGGAGGCACCGGGGAGCTGTTTTTT. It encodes CASSLDGSGPGGTGELFF. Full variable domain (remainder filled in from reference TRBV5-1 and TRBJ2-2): KAGVTQTPRYLIKTRGQQVTLSCSPISGHRSVSWYQQTPGQGLQFLFEYFSETQRNKGNFPGRFSGRQFSNSRSEMNVSTLELGDSALYLCASSLDGSGPGGTGELFFGEGSRLTVL.

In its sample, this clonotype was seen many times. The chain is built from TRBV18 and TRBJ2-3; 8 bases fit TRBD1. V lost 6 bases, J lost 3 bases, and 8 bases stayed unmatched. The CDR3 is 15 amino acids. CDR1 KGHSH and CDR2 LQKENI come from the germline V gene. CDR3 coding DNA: TGTGCCAGCTCGATTCGGACAGGGCTAACAGATACGCAGTATTTT. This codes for CASSIRTGLTDTQYF.

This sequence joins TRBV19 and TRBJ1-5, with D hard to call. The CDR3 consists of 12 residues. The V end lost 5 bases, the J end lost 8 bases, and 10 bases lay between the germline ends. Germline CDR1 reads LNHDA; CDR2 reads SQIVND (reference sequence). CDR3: CASSVLGEPQHF. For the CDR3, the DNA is TGTGCCAGTAGTGTCCTTGGGGAGCCCCAGCATTTT.

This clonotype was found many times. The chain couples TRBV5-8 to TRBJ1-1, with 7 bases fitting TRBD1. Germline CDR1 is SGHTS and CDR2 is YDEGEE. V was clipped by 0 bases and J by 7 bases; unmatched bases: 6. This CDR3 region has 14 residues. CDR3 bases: TGTGCCAGCAGCTTGGAGGGACAGAGTCTTGAAGCTTTCTTT. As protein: CASSLEGQSLEAFF.

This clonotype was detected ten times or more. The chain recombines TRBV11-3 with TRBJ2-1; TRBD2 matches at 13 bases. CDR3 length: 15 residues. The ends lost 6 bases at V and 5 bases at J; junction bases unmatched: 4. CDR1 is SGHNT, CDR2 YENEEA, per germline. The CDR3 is CASRLAGGLNNEQFF. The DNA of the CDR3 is TGTGCCAGCAGACTAGCGGGAGGGCTAAACAATGAGCAGTTCTTC.

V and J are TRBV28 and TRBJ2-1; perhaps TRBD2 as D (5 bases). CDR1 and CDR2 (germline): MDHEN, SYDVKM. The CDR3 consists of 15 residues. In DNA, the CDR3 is TGTGTGAGCAGGACCGGGCTCGACTACTACAATGAGCAGTTCTTC. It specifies CVSRTGLDYYNEQFF.

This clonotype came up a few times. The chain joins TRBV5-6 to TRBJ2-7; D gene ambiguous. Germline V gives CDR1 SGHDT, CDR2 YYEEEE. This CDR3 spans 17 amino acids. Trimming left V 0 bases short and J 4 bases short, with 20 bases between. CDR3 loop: CASSLVSVGLLGYEQYF. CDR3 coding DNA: TGTGCCAGCAGCTTGGTAAGTGTCGGCCTATTGGGGTACGAGCAGTACTTC.

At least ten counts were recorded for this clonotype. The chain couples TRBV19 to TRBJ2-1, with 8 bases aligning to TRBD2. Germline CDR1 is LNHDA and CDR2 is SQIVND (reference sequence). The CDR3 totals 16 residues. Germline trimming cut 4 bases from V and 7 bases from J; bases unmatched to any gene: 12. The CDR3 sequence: CASSTNVGGARNEQFF. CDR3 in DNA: TGTGCCAGTAGTACCAACGTCGGGGGGGCGAGGAATGAGCAGTTCTTC.

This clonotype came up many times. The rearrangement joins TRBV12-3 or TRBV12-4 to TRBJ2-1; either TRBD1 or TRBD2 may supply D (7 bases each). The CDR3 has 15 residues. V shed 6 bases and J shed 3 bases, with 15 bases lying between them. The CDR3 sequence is CASRPKRDSYNEQFF. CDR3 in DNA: TGTGCCAGCAGACCGAAGCGGGACAGCTACAATGAGCAGTTCTTC.

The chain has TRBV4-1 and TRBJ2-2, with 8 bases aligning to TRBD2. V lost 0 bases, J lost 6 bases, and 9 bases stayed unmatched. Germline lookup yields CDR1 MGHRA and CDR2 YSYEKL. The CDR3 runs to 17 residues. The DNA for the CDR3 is TGCGCCAGCAGCCAAGAGATGAGCGGGAGTGGGTCCGGGGAGCTGTTTTTT. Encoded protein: CASSQEMSGSGSGELFF.

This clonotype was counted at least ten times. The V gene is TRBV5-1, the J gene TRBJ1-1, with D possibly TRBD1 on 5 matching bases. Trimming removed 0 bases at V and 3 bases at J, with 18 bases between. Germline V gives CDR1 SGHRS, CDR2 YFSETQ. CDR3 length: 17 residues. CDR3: CASSLGRGRMSDTEAFF. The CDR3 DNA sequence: TGCGCCAGCAGCTTGGGCCGGGGGAGGATGTCGGACACTGAAGCTTTCTTT. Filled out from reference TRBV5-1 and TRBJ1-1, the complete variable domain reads KAGVTQTPRYLIKTRGQQVTLSCSPISGHRSVSWYQQTPGQGLQFLFEYFSETQRNKGNFPGRFSGRQFSNSRSEMNVSTLELGDSALYLCASSLGRGRMSDTEAFFGQGTRLTVV.

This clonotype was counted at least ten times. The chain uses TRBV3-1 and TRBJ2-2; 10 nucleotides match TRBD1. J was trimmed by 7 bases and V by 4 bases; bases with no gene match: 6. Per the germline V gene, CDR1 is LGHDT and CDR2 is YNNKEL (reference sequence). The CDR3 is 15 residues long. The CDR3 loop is CASSPGTGDFGELFF. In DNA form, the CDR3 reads TGTGCCAGCAGCCCCGGGACAGGGGATTTCGGGGAGCTGTTTTTT.

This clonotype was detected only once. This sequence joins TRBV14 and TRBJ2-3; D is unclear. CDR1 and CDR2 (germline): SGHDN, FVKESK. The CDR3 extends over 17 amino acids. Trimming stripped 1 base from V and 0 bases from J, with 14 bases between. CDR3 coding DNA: TGTGCCAGCAGCCAAGTAAGAAATGGCATCAGCACAGATACGCAGTATTTT. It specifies CASSQVRNGISTDTQYF.

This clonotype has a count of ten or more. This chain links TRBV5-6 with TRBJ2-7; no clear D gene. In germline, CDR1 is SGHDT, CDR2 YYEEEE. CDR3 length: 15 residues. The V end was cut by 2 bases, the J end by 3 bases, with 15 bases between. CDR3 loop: CASSFSRQSLYEQYF. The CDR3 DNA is TGTGCCAGCAGCTTCTCGCGGCAGAGTCTCTACGAGCAGTACTTC.

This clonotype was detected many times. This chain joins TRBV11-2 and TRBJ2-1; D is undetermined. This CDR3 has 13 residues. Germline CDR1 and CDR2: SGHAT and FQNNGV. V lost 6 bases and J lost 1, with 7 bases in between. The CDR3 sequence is CASSQTSYNEQFF. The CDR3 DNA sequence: TGTGCCAGCAGTCAGACTTCCTACAATGAGCAGTTCTTC. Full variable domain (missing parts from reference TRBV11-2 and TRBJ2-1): EAGVAQSPRYKIIEKRQSVAFWCNPISGHATLYWYQQILGQGPKLLIQFQNNGVVDDSQLPKDRFSAERLKGVDSTLKIQPAKLEDSAVYLCASSQTSYNEQFFGPGTRLTVL.